Listed here are 22 T cell receptor beta chains from one sample, sequenced in a study of T cells in Graves' hyperthyroidism and ophthalmopathy. TCR beta CDR3 sequences were amplified from RNA transcripts. A set of HTBI primers served as the primers for a first-round RT-PCR of the TCR CDR3. TCRdb recomputed calls from the multiplex PCR reads with MiXCR, one row per CDR3 protein. The table has hundreds of thousands of distinct CDR3 sequences, under 20% seen once; the top ten hold roughly a sixth. The sample consisted of blood. All receptors derive from a woman between 50 and 59 years old with Graves' hyperthyroidism that later progressed to Graves' ophthalmopathy.

The gene calls are TRBV3-1 and TRBJ2-3; D tentatively fits TRBD1 or TRBD2 (5 bases each). This CDR3 region has 16 residues. CDR1 is LGHDT and CDR2 is YNNKEL in the germline V gene (reference sequence). V lost 0 bases to trimming and J lost 2 bases, with 12 bases between them. The chain's CDR3 is CASSQDRGAPTDTQYF. CDR3 DNA: TGTGCCAGCAGCCAAGATAGAGGGGCCCCCACAGATACGCAGTATTTT.

The chain employs TRBV7-3 and TRBJ2-1; TRBD1 matches at 7 bases. Trimming took 5 bases from V and 6 from J; bases not matched to a gene: 7. This CDR3 has 14 residues. Germline CDR1 is SGHTA and CDR2 is FQGTGA. The CDR3 protein is CASSPRTGINEQFF. The CDR3 DNA reads TGTGCCAGCAGCCCCCGGACAGGCATCAATGAGCAGTTCTTC.

The chain has TRBV15 and TRBJ2-1; D remains ambiguous. From germline, CDR1 is LNHNV and CDR2 YYDKDF (reference sequence). V was shortened by 0 bases and J by 0 bases, with 9 bases between the two germline ends. The length of the CDR3 is 16 residues. This CDR3 reads CATSRDSPNSYNEQFF. As DNA, the CDR3 is TGTGCCACCAGCAGAGATAGTCCGAACTCCTACAATGAGCAGTTCTTC.

Many counts were recorded for this clonotype. CDR3 residues: CSAAGGVGNSPLHF. The CDR3 DNA reads as TGCAGTGCTGCGGGGGGGGTTGGTAATTCACCCCTCCACTTT. This chain uses TRBV20-1 with TRBJ1-6, with D possibly matching TRBD1 (5 bases). The CDR3 length is 14 residues. Germline CDR1 reads DFQATT; CDR2 reads SNEGSKA (reference sequence). Trimming removed 5 bases at V and 6 bases at J, with 14 bases between.

This clonotype was observed many times. V gene TRBV6-1 combines with J gene TRBJ2-7; 10 nucleotides agree with TRBD1. The germline gives CDR1 MNHNS, CDR2 SASEGT. There are 16 residues in the CDR3. V dropped 5 bases and J dropped 2; count of bases not matched to a gene: 9. The CDR3 sequence: CASSLFRDRGPYEQYF. Here the CDR3 DNA reads TGTGCCAGCAGTCTTTTTCGGGACAGGGGTCCCTACGAGCAGTACTTC.

CDR3 residues: CASSKVTSGGGTDTQYF. The CDR3 DNA follows: TGTGCCAGCAGCAAAGTTACTAGCGGGGGGGGCACAGATACGCAGTATTTT. This chain links TRBV3-1 with TRBJ2-3, with 13 positions matching TRBD2. Germline loops: CDR1 LGHDT, CDR2 YNNKEL (reference sequence). Losses at the gene ends were 5 bases for V and 1 base for J; bases not matched to a gene: 6. This CDR3 has 17 amino acids.

J is TRBJ2-1 and V is TRBV9, with 10 positions matching TRBD2. V shed 4 bases and J 8 bases; nucleotides not matched to a gene: 15. This CDR3 is 17 amino acids long. Germline lookup yields CDR1 SGDLS and CDR2 YYNGEE. CDR3: CASSRAGGLQLFDEQFF. In DNA form, the CDR3 reads TGTGCCAGCAGCAGAGCGGGGGGGCTTCAATTGTTCGATGAGCAGTTCTTC.

This clonotype came up many times. V and J are TRBV2 and TRBJ1-6; no definite D call. The CDR3 is 14 amino acids. Germline V gene data show CDR1 as SNHLY and CDR2 as FYNNEI. V gave up 2 bases and J gave up 8 bases, with 10 bases separating them. CDR3 DNA sequence: TGTGCCAGCAGTGAAAGGACGGATCATTCACCCCTCCACTTT. Amino acid sequence: CASSERTDHSPLHF.

This clonotype has just a few counts. The chain joins TRBV19 to TRBJ2-6, with D maybe TRBD1 (6 bases). Germline CDR1 is LNHDA and CDR2 is SQIVND (reference sequence). The CDR3 extends over 14 amino acids. Trimming pared 6 bases from V and 6 bases from J, leaving 12 bases between. In DNA, the CDR3 is TGTGCCAGTAGCGAACAGGGACAGGCCAACGTCCTGACTTTC. It is translated as CASSEQGQANVLTF.

This chain uses TRBV29-1 with TRBJ2-3; 7 bases match TRBD1. J was trimmed by 4 bases and V by 3 bases; bases with no gene match: 4. The germline V gene encodes CDR1 SQVTM and CDR2 ANQGSEA. The CDR3 has 13 residues. CDR3 sequence: CSVDPDRSDTQYF. In DNA form, the CDR3 reads TGCAGCGTTGACCCGGACAGGTCAGATACGCAGTATTTT.

This clonotype was seen repeatedly, ten times or more. The chain has TRBV11-2 and TRBJ1-1; possible D gene TRBD1, 5 bases. The CDR3 runs to 15 residues. Germline V gene data show CDR1 as SGHAT and CDR2 as FQNNGV. Trimming shortened V by 1 base and J by 0 bases, and 9 bases separated the two germline ends. The CDR3 DNA is TGTGCCAGCAGCTTAGTAGAGGGGATGAACACTGAAGCTTTCTTT. Translated, it gives CASSLVEGMNTEAFF.

This clonotype was seen at least ten times. The genes are TRBV7-9 and TRBJ1-2; tentatively, D is TRBD1 (6 bases). Germline CDR1 is SEHNR and CDR2 is FQNEAQ (reference sequence). This CDR3 spans 13 amino acids. V shed 5 bases and J shed 6 bases, with 13 bases lying between them. The CDR3 sequence: CASSRLQGDGYTF. The CDR3 DNA is TGTGCCAGCAGCCGTCTACAGGGTGATGGCTACACCTTC.

This clonotype was seen a few times. The rearrangement joins TRBV24-1 to TRBJ2-1, with D tentatively TRBD2 (7 bases). With 5 bases removed from V and 4 bases from J, the gap between germline ends came to 14 bases. This CDR3 spans 15 amino acids. The germline V gene encodes CDR1 KGHDR and CDR2 SFDVKD. The CDR3 bases are TGTGCCACCAGTGTGGTGGGGGGGCTATACAATGAGCAGTTCTTC. The encoded protein is CATSVVGGLYNEQFF.

The V call is TRBV12-3 or TRBV12-4, the J call TRBJ1-5; no clear D gene. The length of the CDR3 is 13 residues. V lost 2 bases, J lost 6 bases, and 8 bases lay in between. The DNA for the CDR3 is TGTGCCAGCAGTTTAAGTCCGGGTCAGCCCCAGCATTTT. It codes for CASSLSPGQPQHF.

The chain employs TRBV2 and TRBJ1-6; TRBD1 agrees at 9 bases. CDR1 and CDR2 (germline): SNHLY, FYNNEI. There are 14 residues in the CDR3. Germline trimming cut 5 bases from V and 13 bases from J; bases unmatched to any gene: 9. CDR3 bases: TGTGCCAGCAGTCTAGGGACAGGGACCAGGCCCCTCCACTTT. Its translation is CASSLGTGTRPLHF. The whole variable domain, remainder taken from reference TRBV2 and TRBJ1-6, is EPEVTQTPSHQVTQMGQEVILRCVPISNHLYFYWYRQILGQKVEFLVSFYNNEISEKSEIFDDQFSVERPDGSNFTLKIRSTKLEDSAMYFCASSLGTGTRPLHFGNGTRLTVT.

This clonotype has just a few counts. This chain links TRBV27 with TRBJ1-4; TRBD1 agrees at 7 bases. There are 15 residues in the CDR3. The ends lost 3 bases at V and 0 bases at J; junction bases unmatched: 1. The V gene's germline CDR1 is MNHEY and CDR2 SMNVEV (reference sequence). Written as DNA, the CDR3 is TGTGCCAGCAGTTTTACAGGGGCAACTAATGAAAAACTGTTTTTT. Its translation: CASSFTGATNEKLFF.

The rearrangement uses TRBV12-5 and TRBJ2-3; 9 bases agree with TRBD2. The V and J ends lost 1 base and 7 bases, in that order; junction bases with no gene match: 6. The germline CDR1 and CDR2 sequences are LGHNT and FRNRAP. CDR3 length equals 15 residues. Here the CDR3 reads CASGLGGGGAYTQYF. The DNA of the CDR3 is TGTGCTAGTGGTTTGGGGGGCGGGGGGGCTTATACGCAGTATTTT.

The table lists this clonotype with many counts. This chain joins TRBV12-3 or TRBV12-4 and TRBJ2-7; no definite D call. The CDR3 totals 16 residues. The V end lost 6 bases, the J end lost 1 base, and 19 bases lay between the germline ends. In nucleotides, the CDR3 is TGTGCCAGCAGCCCGAAGGCGAGAGGTAGATCCTACGAGCAGTACTTC. Amino acids: CASSPKARGRSYEQYF.

The sample holds many counts of this clonotype. The chain carries TRBV7-8 and TRBJ2-1; tentative D call: TRBD2 (6 bases). Trimming pared 5 bases from V and 1 base from J, leaving 12 bases between. CDR3 length equals 15 residues. Germline CDR1 is SGHVS and CDR2 is FQNEAQ. The CDR3 DNA reads TGTGCCAGCAGCCCTCCGGAGGGGTCCTACAATGAGCAGTTCTTC. This codes for CASSPPEGSYNEQFF. The full variable domain, with the rest looked up from reference TRBV7-8 and TRBJ2-1, is GAGVSQSPRYKVAKRGQDVALRCDPISGHVSLFWYQQALGQGPEFLTYFQNEAQLDKSGLPSDRFFAERPEGSVSTLKIQRTQQEDSAVYLCASSPPEGSYNEQFFGPGTRLTVL.

This clonotype was detected only a few times. This chain connects TRBV24-1 to TRBJ1-5, with D perhaps TRBD1 (5 bases). Trimming pared 7 bases from V and 5 bases from J, leaving 38 bases between. Germline-derived CDR1 and CDR2 are KGHDR and SFDVKD. This CDR3 spans 22 amino acids. CDR3 in DNA: TGTGCCACCAGCCGGAGTAGGGGAGGTGCCACCCCAACCCCTCAAAGGTATCAGCCCCAGCATTTT. It is translated as CATSRSRGGATPTPQRYQPQHF.

The chain links TRBV19 to TRBJ1-6; 7 nucleotides align to TRBD1. Per the germline V gene, CDR1 is LNHDA and CDR2 is SQIVND (reference sequence). V trimming: 1 base; J trimming: 2 bases; junction bases outside the gene matches: 2. The CDR3 is 16 residues long. CDR3 loop: CASSIGTGAYNSPLHF. In nucleotides, the CDR3 is TGTGCCAGTAGTATAGGGACAGGAGCCTATAATTCACCCCTCCACTTT. Filled out from reference TRBV19 and TRBJ1-6, the complete variable domain reads DGGITQSPKYLFRKEGQNVTLSCEQNLNHDAMYWYRQDPGQGLRLIYYSQIVNDFQKGDIAEGYSVSREKKESFPLTVTSAQKNPTAFYLCASSIGTGAYNSPLHFGNGTRLTVT.

This clonotype has a handful of counts. V usage is TRBV27 and J usage is TRBJ2-7; 13 nucleotides agree with TRBD2. V lost 5 bases to trimming and J lost 6 bases; unmatched junction nucleotides: 10. CDR3 length: 16 amino acids. The germline V gene encodes CDR1 MNHEY and CDR2 SMNVEV (reference sequence). DNA of the CDR3: TGTGCCAGCAGTCCCCTGGGACTAGCGGGGCCCCTCGAGCAGTACTTC. Its protein is CASSPLGLAGPLEQYF.